The rows below give T cell receptor beta chains drawn from one sample of a study of blood T cell repertoires in COVID-19. The method was immunoSEQ multiplex PCR; TCRdb's version includes in-frame clones alone and lacks a portion of them. Found here are about 210,000 clones, 80% to 90% of them singletons; the top ten hold 7.6%. The source material was peripheral blood. Receptors originate from a woman between 45 and 65 years old with active or convalescent COVID-19. Both conserved end residues are part of each CDR3. D genes are given only for firm matches. Clone size is not always given. Where it is, it says once, few, many or a class for expanded clones.

CDR3: CAISDRGNNYGYTF
DNA: TGTGCCATCAGTGACAGGGGGAATAACTATGGCTACACCTTC
V: TRBV10-3
D: TRBD1
J: TRBJ1-2
size: -
length: 14

CDR3: CASSLSTPPETQYF
DNA: TGCGCCAGCAGCTTGTCGACTCCCCCCGAGACCCAGTACTTC
V: TRBV5-1
D: -
J: TRBJ2-5
size: -
length: 14

CDR3: CASSQDFSEQYF
DNA: TGTGCCAGCAGCCAAGATTTCTCCGAGCAGTACTTC
V: TRBV3-1/TRBV3-2
D: -
J: TRBJ2-7
size: once
length: 12

CDR3: CASSKTSGDYNEQFF
DNA: TGTGCCAGCAGTAAAACTAGCGGGGACTACAATGAGCAGTTCTTC
V: TRBV6-5
D: TRBD2
J: TRBJ2-1
size: many
length: 15

CDR3: CASSFGAGGNEQFF
DNA: TGTGCCAGCAGCTTCGGCGCAGGGGGGAATGAGCAGTTCTTC
V: TRBV7-9
D: -
J: TRBJ2-1
size: -
length: 14

CDR3: CASSPTAGSYNEQFF
DNA: TGTGCCAGTAGCCCCACAGCGGGCTCCTACAATGAGCAGTTCTTC
V: TRBV19
D: -
J: TRBJ2-1
size: -
length: 15

CDR3: CAISEGTGINTEAFF
DNA: TGTGCCATCAGTGAGGGGACAGGAATAAACACTGAAGCTTTCTTT
V: TRBV10-3
D: TRBD1
J: TRBJ1-1
size: -
length: 15

CDR3: CASSFPSSGINTGELFF
DNA: TGTGCCAGCAGCTTCCCCTCTAGCGGGATTAACACCGGGGAGCTGTTTTTT
V: TRBV7-9
D: TRBD2
J: TRBJ2-2
size: -
length: 17

CDR3: CASSLSTGLPQHF
DNA: TGTGCCAGCAGCCTTTCGACAGGGCTACCCCAGCATTTT
V: TRBV16
D: TRBD1
J: TRBJ1-5
size: -
length: 13

CDR3: CASSLDGQGRQPQHF
DNA: TGTGCCAGCAGCTTAGATGGACAGGGAAGGCAGCCCCAGCATTTT
V: TRBV7-9
D: TRBD1
J: TRBJ1-5
size: -
length: 15

CDR3: CASRPTGGGNTEAFF
DNA: TGTGCCAGCAGGCCAACAGGGGGCGGGAACACTGAAGCTTTCTTT
V: TRBV28
D: TRBD1
J: TRBJ1-1
size: -
length: 15

CDR3: CASSLGQGTFTYNEQFF
DNA: TGCGCCAGCAGCTTAGGACAGGGGACCTTTACCTACAATGAGCAGTTCTTC
V: TRBV5-1
D: TRBD1
J: TRBJ2-1
size: -
length: 17

CDR3: CASSQVDMGLAGGEQYF
DNA: TGCGCCAGCAGCCAAGTAGATATGGGACTAGCGGGAGGGGAGCAGTACTTC
V: TRBV4-1
D: TRBD2
J: TRBJ2-7
size: -
length: 17

CDR3: CASSPSGTYEQYF
DNA: TGTGCCAGTAGTCCTAGCGGGACCTACGAGCAGTACTTC
V: TRBV19
D: TRBD2
J: TRBJ2-7
size: few
length: 13

CDR3: CASKTGNSPLHF
DNA: TGTGCCAGCAAGACAGGGAATTCACCCCTCCACTTT
V: TRBV27
D: TRBD1
J: TRBJ1-6
size: -
length: 12

CDR3: CASRLYTPREGQAPYGYTF
DNA: TGTGCAAGTCGCTTATATACCCCCAGGGAGGGGCAGGCCCCCTATGGCTACACCTTC
V: TRBV12-2
D: -
J: TRBJ1-2
size: -
length: 19

CDR3: CASSLQGGNVWNEQFF
DNA: TGTGCCAGCAGCCTACAGGGAGGGAACGTGTGGAATGAGCAGTTCTTC
V: TRBV14
D: -
J: TRBJ2-1
size: -
length: 16

CDR3: CASSLTGGEGTEAFF
DNA: TGTGCCAGCAGCCTGACAGGGGGAGAAGGGACTGAAGCTTTCTTT
V: TRBV2
D: TRBD1
J: TRBJ1-1
size: -
length: 15

CDR3: CASSSTGGNSPLHF
DNA: TGTGCCAGCAGCTCAACAGGGGGCAATTCACCCCTCCACTTT
V: TRBV5-6
D: TRBD1
J: TRBJ1-6
size: -
length: 14

CDR3: CASSLQVSSYNEQFF
DNA: TGCGCCAGCAGTCTCCAGGTGAGCTCCTACAATGAGCAGTTCTTC
V: TRBV10-1
D: -
J: TRBJ2-1
size: -
length: 15

CDR3: CAISGRERVGYEETQYF
DNA: TGTGCCATCAGTGGGCGGGAGCGTGTGGGGTACGAAGAGACCCAGTACTTC
V: TRBV10-3
D: TRBD2
J: TRBJ2-5
size: -
length: 17

CDR3: CASSLEGPNNYGYTF
DNA: TGCGCCAGCAGCTTGGAGGGGCCGAATAACTATGGCTACACCTTC
V: TRBV5-1
D: -
J: TRBJ1-2
size: -
length: 15

CDR3: CASSTTHRVDQPQHF
DNA: TGTGCCAGTAGTACGACGCACAGGGTGGATCAGCCCCAGCATTTT
V: TRBV19
D: -
J: TRBJ1-5
size: -
length: 15

CDR3: CASSPGHEQFF
DNA: TGCGCCAGCAGCCCGGGACACGAGCAGTTCTTC
V: TRBV5-1
D: -
J: TRBJ2-1
size: -
length: 11

CDR3: CASSSGASTNEKLFF
DNA: TGTGCCAGCAGTTCTGGGGCTTCAACTAATGAAAAACTGTTTTTT
V: TRBV28
D: -
J: TRBJ1-4
size: -
length: 15

CDR3: CASSKTSGKETQYF
DNA: TGCGCCAGCAGCAAGACTAGCGGAAAAGAGACCCAGTACTTC
V: TRBV5-1
D: TRBD2
J: TRBJ2-5
size: -
length: 14